The 10 T cell receptor beta chains presented below share a single source sample, sequenced in a study of control samples from healthy donors and cancer patients. Some clones are missing from TCRdb's copy, which holds only in-frame ones; the method was immunoSEQ multiplex PCR. The profile shows 250,000 to 300,000 clones, around 79% of them singletons. The sequenced sample consisted of PBMCs. These receptors were taken from an older woman with lung cancer.

This clone was observed a handful of times. This chain connects TRBV5-1 to TRBJ1-1; perhaps TRBD1 as D (5 bases). V was cut by 5 bases and J by 3 bases, with 11 bases left in between. CDR3 length: 13 residues. Per germline, CDR1 SGHRS and CDR2 YFSETQ. In DNA form, the CDR3 reads TGCGCCAGCAGGGGGGTGGCGGACACTGAAGCTTTCTTT. Translated: CASRGVADTEAFF.

This clone was seen a few times. The chain recombines TRBV4-1 with TRBJ1-2; 7 bases are a match to TRBD1. This CDR3 has 15 residues. Trimming at V came to 0 bases and at J to 4 bases, leaving 5 bases not matched to a gene. Germline V gene sequence: CDR1 MGHRA, CDR2 YSYEKL. The CDR3 coding sequence is TGCGCCAGCAGCCAAGAAAGCAGGGGGATCTATGGCTACACCTTC. Encoded protein: CASSQESRGIYGYTF.

Points on this clone: Other DNA sequences in the sample encode the same CDR3. The chain uses TRBV7-9 and TRBJ2-7; D unclear. This CDR3 region has 12 residues. The germline gives CDR1 SEHNR, CDR2 FQNEAQ (reference sequence). V lost 3 bases to trimming and J lost 2 bases, with 5 bases between them. In DNA form, the CDR3 reads TGTGCCAGCAGCTTTGGGGCCTACGAGCAGTACTTC. Residues: CASSFGAYEQYF.

This sequence joins TRBV6-6 and TRBJ2-7, with TRBD1 identical over 9 bases. Losses at the gene ends were 7 bases for V and 4 bases for J; bases not matched to a gene: 2. Germline V gene sequence: CDR1 MNHNY, CDR2 SVGAGI (reference sequence). The CDR3 extends over 12 amino acids. The CDR3, as DNA: TGTGCCAGCACAGGACAGGGGTACGAGCAGTACTTC. Its protein product is CASTGQGYEQYF.

This chain links TRBV19 with TRBJ1-3, with D perhaps matching TRBD1 (6 bases). The length of the CDR3 is 16 residues. CDR1 and CDR2 (germline): LNHDA, SQIVND (reference sequence). Trimming took off 3 bases at V and 5 bases at J, with 17 bases between the two ends. The CDR3 is CASSMDPYGGRNTIYF. The DNA for the CDR3 is TGTGCCAGTAGTATGGATCCGTACGGGGGCAGAAACACCATATATTTT.

The chain carries TRBV20-1 and TRBJ1-1; the D is unclear. The ends were cut back, 7 bases at V and 1 base at J, with 7 bases in the middle. CDR1 is DFQATT and CDR2 is SNEGSKA in the germline V gene (reference sequence). The CDR3 has 11 residues. The CDR3 reads CSGEQNTEAFF. The CDR3, as DNA: TGCAGTGGGGAACAGAACACTGAAGCTTTCTTT.

This chain connects TRBV6-5 to TRBJ2-5, with 13 positions matching TRBD2. In germline, CDR1 is MNHEY, CDR2 SVGAGI. V gave up 4 bases and J gave up 5 bases; unmatched junction bases: 4. This CDR3 is 15 amino acids long. CDR3 region: CASSFGLAGAETQYF. The CDR3 coding sequence is TGTGCCAGCAGTTTCGGACTAGCGGGGGCCGAGACCCAGTACTTC.

The V gene is TRBV19, the J gene TRBJ1-1; D not resolved. CDR3 length: 14 residues. Germline assignment: CDR1 LNHDA and CDR2 SQIVND (reference sequence). V lost 5 bases to trimming and J lost 1 base, with 11 bases between them. In DNA form, the CDR3 reads TGTGCCAGTAGTCCCAAAAGTAAGAACACTGAAGCTTTCTTT. Encoded protein: CASSPKSKNTEAFF. Supplemented by reference TRBV19 and TRBJ1-1, the full variable domain reads DGGITQSPKYLFRKEGQNVTLSCEQNLNHDAMYWYRQDPGQGLRLIYYSQIVNDFQKGDIAEGYSVSREKKESFPLTVTSAQKNPTAFYLCASSPKSKNTEAFFGQGTRLTVV.

The chain links TRBV7-9 to TRBJ2-2; perhaps TRBD1 as D (5 bases). There are 15 residues in the CDR3. V lost 7 bases and J 6 bases, leaving 18 bases between the germline ends. Germline V gene sequence: CDR1 SEHNR, CDR2 FQNEAQ (reference sequence). The chain's CDR3 is CASTPQGILSGELFF. CDR3 DNA sequence: TGTGCCAGCACCCCCCAGGGCATCTTGTCCGGGGAGCTGTTTTTT.

This clone has just one count. An end of the junction differs from the germline gene, which may be a read error. This chain connects TRBV6-1 to TRBJ1-6, with D possibly matching TRBD1 (5 bases). Germline CDR1 and CDR2: MNHNS and SASEGT. The CDR3 covers 14 residues. CDR3 region: CASCDRGRNSPLHF. Written as DNA, the CDR3 is TGTGCCAGCTGTGACCGGGGGAGAAATTCACCCCTCCACTTT.